These 24 T cell receptor beta chains share one sample of origin, sequenced in a study of human CD8 memory T cell subsets (TCRdb year 2020). A Human TCR Profiling Kit was used to prepare UMI-labeled 5' RACE TCRbeta libraries. Once TCRdb had reprocessed the reads, it stored one entry per CDR3 protein sequence and supplied no DNA. This sample's clone table shows about 6,700 distinct CDR3 sequences. The ten largest clones take up roughly 24% of the sample. The sequencing input was CD8+ T cells from PBMCs. The receptors originated from a human donor in good health.

CDR3 protein: CASSGTGWNSPLHF. The rearrangement links TRBV5-1 to TRBJ1-6; as DNA is missing, the TRBD1 call by TCRdb cannot be tested. The CDR3 totals 14 residues. CDR1 is SGHRS, CDR2 YFSETQ, per germline.

The V call is TRBV28, the J call TRBJ2-7; TCRdb outputs TRBD1, but without DNA this stays unchecked. The germline gives CDR1 MDHEN, CDR2 SYDVKM. The CDR3 is made up of 16 amino acids. The chain's CDR3 is CASSPGGWGQSYEQYF.

The chain has TRBV11-2 and TRBJ2-7; TCRdb indicates TRBD2, and absent DNA this call remains unverified. The CDR3 is 16 residues long. Germline lookup yields CDR1 SGHAT and CDR2 FQNNGV. CDR3 protein: CASSSYSSGRYYEQYF.

Its frequency marks this clonotype as medium-sized (0.01 to 0.1%). The chain combines TRBV28 with TRBJ2-5; there is no DNA to check the TCRdb D call of TRBD1. The CDR3 covers 15 residues. CDR1 is MDHEN, CDR2 SYDVKM, per germline. This CDR3 is CASIPSGQTGETQYF.

Considering frequency, this clonotype is medium-sized. V usage is TRBV29-1 and J usage is TRBJ2-1; TCRdb outputs TRBD1, but without DNA this stays unchecked. This CDR3 is built from 14 residues. The germline gives CDR1 SQVTM, CDR2 ANQGSEA. This CDR3 is CSVEQGLGNNEQFF.

This chain uses TRBV5-1 with TRBJ1-2. This CDR3 region has 12 residues. Germline V gene lookup returns CDR1 SGHRS and CDR2 YFSETQ. The CDR3 here is CASSLSANGYTF.

The J gene is TRBJ2-5, the V gene TRBV5-1; TCRdb's D gene call, TRBD2, goes unchecked for lack of DNA. Germline V gives CDR1 SGHRS, CDR2 YFSETQ. This CDR3 has 18 amino acids. The CDR3 region is CASSLEPSGRAGQETQYF.

This rearrangement joins TRBV5-1 to TRBJ2-4; TCRdb selects TRBD2, and the lack of DNA leaves this call unchecked. The CDR3 covers 15 residues. Germline lookup yields CDR1 SGHRS and CDR2 YFSETQ. CDR3 sequence reads: CASSFEGWEKNIQYF.

V usage is TRBV5-1 and J usage is TRBJ2-3; TCRdb's D call, TRBD2, is unchecked because there is no DNA. Germline-derived CDR1 and CDR2 are SGHRS and YFSETQ. The CDR3 runs to 11 residues. The CDR3: CASRTGNTQYF.

The chain links TRBV7-9 to TRBJ2-1; TCRdb calls TRBD2, which cannot be checked without DNA. This CDR3 contains 18 residues. CDR1 and CDR2 (germline): SEHNR, FQNEAQ (reference sequence). The CDR3 sequence: CASSPPEGASGSFDEQFF.

This chain uses TRBV7-9 with TRBJ1-1. This CDR3 comprises 12 residues. Germline values: CDR1 SEHNR, CDR2 FQNEAQ (reference sequence). The CDR3 loop is CASSFGGSEAFF. The entire variable domain, with the rest obtained from reference TRBV7-9 and TRBJ1-1, is as follows: DTGVSQNPRHKITKRGQNVTFRCDPISEHNRLYWYRQTLGQGPEFLTYFQNEAQLEKSRLLSDRFSAERPKGSFSTLEIQRTEQGDSAMYLCASSFGGSEAFFGQGTRLTVV.

This CDR3 is CATSGAGVRTDTQYF. This chain links TRBV24-1 with TRBJ2-3; TCRdb designates TRBD2, a call that cannot be tested without DNA. The CDR3 extends over 15 amino acids. Per the germline V gene, CDR1 is KGHDR and CDR2 is SFDVKD.

The chain links TRBV5-6 to TRBJ2-7; TCRdb indicates TRBD1, and absent DNA this call remains unverified. The CDR3 length is 17 residues. In germline, CDR1 is SGHDT, CDR2 YYEEEE. CDR3 region: CASSSNGQIGNLDEQYF.

CDR3 sequence: CASSLSPGGHQNTEAFF. V and J are TRBV11-2 and TRBJ1-1; as DNA is missing, the TRBD1 call by TCRdb cannot be tested. CDR1 SGHAT and CDR2 FQNNGV come from the germline V gene. The CDR3 is 17 residues long. Complete variable domain (other parts from reference TRBV11-2 and TRBJ1-1): EAGVAQSPRYKIIEKRQSVAFWCNPISGHATLYWYQQILGQGPKLLIQFQNNGVVDDSQLPKDRFSAERLKGVDSTLKIQPAKLEDSAVYLCASSLSPGGHQNTEAFFGQGTRLTVV.

This rearrangement joins TRBV5-6 to TRBJ2-7; TCRdb selects TRBD1, and the lack of DNA leaves this call unchecked. Germline CDR1 is SGHDT and CDR2 is YYEEEE. CDR3 length equals 13 residues. The CDR3 loop is CASSLRGGYEQYF.

The V call is TRBV5-6, the J call TRBJ2-5; with no DNA, the TCRdb D assignment of TRBD1 cannot be verified. The V gene's germline CDR1 is SGHDT and CDR2 YYEEEE. This CDR3 is built from 16 residues. The CDR3 is CASSLMLRELQETQYF.

Its frequency marks this clonotype as medium-sized. The CDR3 protein is CASSFSTSGTDTQYF. V usage is TRBV12-3 or TRBV12-4 and J usage is TRBJ2-3; TCRdb proposes TRBD2, but this gene call is untestable without DNA. The CDR3 contains 15 residues.

This clonotype ranks as medium-sized in terms of frequency. The J gene is TRBJ1-2, the V gene TRBV10-2. Germline assignment: CDR1 WSHSY and CDR2 SAAADI. This CDR3 contains 12 residues. This CDR3 reads CASSELTVDYTF.

The chain couples TRBV19 to TRBJ1-1. Germline V gene data show CDR1 as LNHDA and CDR2 as SQIVND (reference sequence). The CDR3 has 13 residues. The CDR3 loop is CASSPSGNTEAFF. The variable domain in full, completed from reference TRBV19 and TRBJ1-1, reads DGGITQSPKYLFRKEGQNVTLSCEQNLNHDAMYWYRQDPGQGLRLIYYSQIVNDFQKGDIAEGYSVSREKKESFPLTVTSAQKNPTAFYLCASSPSGNTEAFFGQGTRLTVV.

The rearrangement uses TRBV7-9 and TRBJ2-1; the D gene TCRdb calls, TRBD2, cannot be checked with no DNA. Germline CDR1 is SEHNR and CDR2 is FQNEAQ (reference sequence). This CDR3 spans 19 amino acids. The CDR3 sequence: CASSLLSLLADPTYNEQFF.

The V and J genes are TRBV9 and TRBJ1-2; TCRdb names TRBD1, which stays unverified in the absence of DNA. The CDR3 spans 14 residues. Germline values: CDR1 SGDLS, CDR2 YYNGEE. CDR3 region: CASSVTGASDGYTF.

This chain joins TRBV5-6 and TRBJ1-5; TCRdb returns TRBD1, unconfirmable since there is no DNA. The germline gives CDR1 SGHDT, CDR2 YYEEEE. The CDR3 is 15 residues long. CDR3 residues: CASSSAGTGVQPQHF.

CDR3 in amino acids: CASRQGMIAFF. V is TRBV27 and J is TRBJ1-1; the TRBD1 assignment by TCRdb is unverifiable without DNA. Germline-derived CDR1 and CDR2 are MNHEY and SMNVEV (reference sequence). The CDR3 runs to 11 residues.

The rearrangement uses TRBV14 and TRBJ1-5. The CDR3 runs to 14 residues. CDR1 and CDR2 from the germline V gene are SGHDN and FVKESK. This chain's CDR3 is CASSQVEPYQPQHF.